These T cell receptor beta chains were read from a single sample in a study of cytotoxic CD8 clonotypes in ibrutinib-treated CLL. TCRdb's table, derived via immunoSEQ multiplex PCR, lists solely in-frame clones and lacks some. The sample records 330,000 or so clones, over 60% being singletons. The sequenced sample was PBMCs, obtained after 36 months of ibrutinib treatment. The receptors here all came from a human donor with chronic lymphocytic leukemia. Both conserved end residues are part of each CDR3.

>TRBV7-2
CASSLYREQETQYF
>TRBV4-1
CASSQLQGGVGTQYF
>TRBV9
CASSGNTIYF
>TRBV27
CASSLGLAGGSLLYEQYF
>TRBV29-1
CSVEIRTGTGMVSEQYF
>TRBV7-9
CASSSYLAGELFF
>TRBV29-1
CSAGEGLYEQYF
>TRBV15
CATSREASGSSYEQYF
>TRBV7-8
CASSTGPAGTEAFF
>TRBV29-1
CSVAEGRSYEQYF
>TRBV5-5
CASSLGAGRGDQPQHF
>TRBV28
CASTIQGGQPQHF
>TRBV19
CASSSDRGSGNQPQHF
>TRBV4-1
CASSPGGGGGRDPGTQYF
>TRBV4-3
CASSQDPTGRNYEQYF
>TRBV11-2
CASSFRASGRGGETQYF
>TRBV6-5
CASSFESGRGEAFF
>TRBV5-4
CASGPPGHYGYTF
>TRBV27
CASSYDWRGTQYF
>TRBV10-3
CAAEDREGGELFF
>TRBV27
CASSELGQETQYF
>TRBV11-2
CASTATRGSGTQYF
>TRBV4-3
CASSQASGRLSYNEQFF
>TRBV29-1
CSVDLDSSYEQYF
>TRBV18
CASSPGFYEQYF
>TRBV2
CASMRISSGANVLTF
>TRBV6-9
CASSYVGQGANEKLFF
>TRBV28
CASSSLHSGRIPYEQYF
>TRBV9
CASSVESPRGGYTF
>TRBV6-5
CASSPDRTEAFF
>TRBV2
CASRRGANTDTQYF
>TRBV6-5
CASSYSRGLGYEQYF
>TRBV5-1
CASSLRGPGLGNEQFF
>TRBV19
CASSIPRTVPPHTIYF
>TRBV5-4
CASSLPGRRSTTDTQYF
>TRBV25-1
CASSAQYSNQPQHF